These 30 T cell receptor beta chains came from one sample sequenced in a study of blood T cell repertoires in COVID-19 (dated by TCRdb to the early 2020s). Library creation used the immunoSEQ multiplex PCR assay. Held by TCRdb, this immuneACCESS table contains in-frame sequences only and omits some clones. Under half of the omission traces to an unresolved V gene where checked; the cause of the rest is unknown. The sample table contains roughly 97,000 clones; only one count was recorded for 85% to 90% of them. The ten largest clonotypes hold approximately 5.1% of the sample. The sequenced sample consisted of peripheral blood. The receptors were gathered from a human donor in a cohort sampled during active COVID-19.

This CDR3 reads CASSQQVGGTEAFF. The CDR3 coding sequence is TGCGCCAGCAGCCAGCAGGTAGGGGGCACTGAAGCTTTCTTT. This chain joins TRBV4-1 and TRBJ1-1; a weak D match, TRBD1 (6 bases). The germline CDR1 and CDR2 sequences are MGHRA and YSYEKL. This CDR3 spans 14 amino acids. Trimming left V 3 bases short and J 4 bases short, with 12 bases between.

The V gene is TRBV24-1, the J gene TRBJ2-3, with 8 bases that match TRBD1. Germline trimming cut 3 bases from V and 2 bases from J; bases unmatched to any gene: 9. Germline-derived CDR1 and CDR2 are KGHDR and SFDVKD. This CDR3 is built from 17 residues. The CDR3 is CATSDDRAGGDTDTQYF. The CDR3 bases are TGTGCCACCAGTGATGATCGGGCAGGGGGCGACACAGATACGCAGTATTTT.

The chain combines TRBV3-1 (or the pseudogene TRBV3-2) with TRBJ1-6; TRBD1 might be the D (6 bases). Per germline, CDR1 LGHDT and CDR2 YNNKEL (reference sequence). The CDR3 covers 16 residues. With 2 bases removed from V and 12 bases from J, the gap between germline ends came to 20 bases. The CDR3 sequence is CASSQQGTGWGRPLHF. The CDR3 region has the DNA TGTGCCAGCAGCCAACAGGGAACAGGGTGGGGGAGACCCCTCCACTTT.

The V call is TRBV9, the J call TRBJ2-2, with D possibly being TRBD1 (5 bases). The CDR3 length is 12 residues. V lost 6 bases and J 6 bases, leaving 9 bases between the germline ends. Per the germline V gene, CDR1 is SGDLS and CDR2 is YYNGEE. The CDR3: CASNRQPGELFF. CDR3 coding DNA: TGTGCCAGCAACAGACAGCCCGGGGAGCTGTTTTTT.

The J gene is TRBJ2-7, the V gene TRBV15; 8 bases line up with TRBD2. This CDR3 comprises 15 residues. V lost 5 bases, J lost 0 bases, and 6 bases stayed unmatched. Germline CDR1 is LNHNV and CDR2 is YYDKDF (reference sequence). In DNA, the CDR3 is TGTGCCACCAGCGATTTAAGCGGGAGCTCCTACGAGCAGTACTTC. It is translated as CATSDLSGSSYEQYF. The full variable domain, completed using reference TRBV15 and TRBJ2-7, is DAMVIQNPRYQVTQFGKPVTLSCSQTLNHNVMYWYQQKSSQAPKLLFHYYDKDFNNEADTPDNFQSRRPNTSFCFLDIRSPGLGDTAMYLCATSDLSGSSYEQYFGPGTRLTVT.

V is TRBV5-1 and J is TRBJ2-7; D gene unclear. Germline CDR1 is SGHRS and CDR2 is YFSETQ. This CDR3 region has 12 residues. V was clipped by 5 bases and J by 0 bases, with 6 bases between them. CDR3 sequence (DNA): TGCGCCAGCAGTATGAGCTCCTACGAGCAGTACTTC. Protein: CASSMSSYEQYF. Full variable domain (outside the CDR3, taken from reference TRBV5-1 and TRBJ2-7): KAGVTQTPRYLIKTRGQQVTLSCSPISGHRSVSWYQQTPGQGLQFLFEYFSETQRNKGNFPGRFSGRQFSNSRSEMNVSTLELGDSALYLCASSMSSYEQYFGPGTRLTVT.

The CDR3, as DNA: TGTGCCAGCAGAACCTTATACCTCGGCGGAGCTAACTATGGCTACACCTTC. Translation: CASRTLYLGGANYGYTF. The chain joins TRBV28 to TRBJ1-2; no clear D. V was trimmed by 6 bases and J by 0 bases, leaving 20 bases between them. CDR1 is MDHEN and CDR2 is SYDVKM in the germline V gene. This CDR3 spans 17 amino acids.

The rearrangement uses TRBV4-1 and TRBJ2-1, with 11 nucleotides matching TRBD2. CDR3 length: 19 residues. V lost 1 base to trimming and J lost 1 base; unmatched junction nucleotides: 9. Germline V lookup: CDR1 MGHRA, CDR2 YSYEKL. The CDR3 protein is CASSQGKLAGERSYNEQFF. In DNA, the CDR3 is TGCGCCAGCAGCCAAGGAAAACTAGCGGGAGAAAGGTCCTACAATGAGCAGTTCTTC.

J is TRBJ2-1 and V is TRBV9, with D possibly matching TRBD2 (5 bases). CDR1 is SGDLS and CDR2 is YYNGEE in the germline V gene. The CDR3 contains 14 residues. The germline V and J ends were trimmed by 3 bases and 2 bases, with 9 bases remaining between them. The CDR3 reads CASSASGTYNEQFF. CDR3 nucleotide sequence: TGTGCCAGCAGCGCGAGCGGAACCTACAATGAGCAGTTCTTC.

The genes are TRBV6-5 and TRBJ2-3; no reliable D call. Trimming shortened V by 6 bases and J by 2 bases, and 9 bases separated the two germline ends. This CDR3 is built from 13 residues. Germline V gives CDR1 MNHEY, CDR2 SVGAGI. This CDR3 is CASRVVVTDTQYF. CDR3 nucleotides: TGTGCCAGCAGGGTGGTAGTCACAGATACGCAGTATTTT.

The chain joins TRBV27 to TRBJ2-2; weak D call: TRBD1 (6 bases). This CDR3 has 15 amino acids. V was clipped by 6 bases and J by 1 base, with 12 bases between them. CDR1 and CDR2 from the germline V gene are MNHEY and SMNVEV (reference sequence). This CDR3 reads CASRLMTGNTGELFF. As DNA, the CDR3 is TGTGCCAGCAGGCTAATGACAGGGAACACCGGGGAGCTGTTTTTT.

V usage is TRBV5-1 and J usage is TRBJ2-7; TRBD2 matches 8 bases. The germline CDR1 and CDR2 sequences are SGHRS and YFSETQ. This CDR3 has 15 residues. The J segment lost 4 bases and the V segment lost 4 bases, leaving 10 bases of the junction unmatched. The CDR3 loop reads CASSPSGTSWYEQYF. The CDR3 DNA is TGCGCCAGCAGCCCCTCCGGGACTAGTTGGTACGAGCAGTACTTC.

The CDR3 DNA reads as TGCGCCAGCAGCCAGGGGGACAGGGGGCCGAATTCACCCCTCCACTTT. This sequence encodes CASSQGDRGPNSPLHF. The V call is TRBV4-3, the J call TRBJ1-6, with 12 bases fitting TRBD1. Losses at the gene ends were 3 bases for V and 7 bases for J; bases not matched to a gene: 4. The CDR3 runs to 16 residues. Germline CDR1 reads LGHNA; CDR2 reads YSLEER.

The chain combines TRBV28 with TRBJ1-1, with D perhaps TRBD1 (6 bases). The CDR3 length is 15 residues. Trimming cost V 3 bases and J 4 bases, with 15 bases left between them. Germline CDR1 and CDR2: MDHEN and SYDVKM. The CDR3 DNA follows: TGTGCCAGCAGTTTCGTCACAGGGCTGGCCACTGAAGCTTTCTTT. Protein sequence: CASSFVTGLATEAFF.

This chain uses TRBV24-1 with TRBJ1-2; D call uncertain. Trimming left V 1 base short and J 7 bases short, with 9 bases between. The length of the CDR3 is 13 residues. CDR1 is KGHDR and CDR2 is SFDVKD in the germline V gene. This chain's CDR3 is CATSDFRGSGYTF. The CDR3 DNA follows: TGTGCCACCAGTGATTTTCGAGGGTCTGGCTACACCTTC.

The chain has TRBV2 and TRBJ2-7; D is unclear. Germline values: CDR1 SNHLY, CDR2 FYNNEI. The ends were cut back, 2 bases at V and 3 bases at J, with 5 bases in the middle. This CDR3 contains 12 residues. As DNA, the CDR3 is TGTGCCAGCAGTGAACTTATCTACGAGCAGTACTTC. This gives the protein CASSELIYEQYF.

The rearrangement links TRBV7-2 to TRBJ1-4; D is perhaps TRBD1 (6 bases). V dropped 3 bases and J dropped 7 bases, with 9 bases sitting between them. This CDR3 is built from 13 residues. CDR1 is SGHTA and CDR2 is FQGNSA in the germline V gene. CDR3 in DNA: TGTGCCAGCAGCTTGACAGGTGGTGAAAAACTGTTTTTT. Translating gives CASSLTGGEKLFF.

The chain joins TRBV29-1 to TRBJ1-4; D may be TRBD1 (5 bases). This CDR3 is built from 13 residues. Germline CDR1 is SQVTM and CDR2 is ANQGSEA. V was cut by 7 bases and J by 8 bases, with 17 bases left in between. The chain's CDR3 is CSGLTAGGEKLFF. The CDR3 nucleotides read TGCAGCGGTCTGACAGCCGGAGGGGAAAAACTGTTTTTT.

In DNA form, the CDR3 reads TGTGCCAGCAGCAGAAGGGACAGCGTTGCCAAAAACATTCAGTACTTC. It translates to CASSRRDSVAKNIQYF. This chain links TRBV11-3 with TRBJ2-4; 7 bases are shared with TRBD1. The V and J ends lost 5 bases and 1 base, in that order; junction bases with no gene match: 8. Germline V gene lookup returns CDR1 SGHNT and CDR2 YENEEA. The CDR3 consists of 16 residues.

The V gene is TRBV6-5, the J gene TRBJ1-2, with TRBD1 matching over 7 bases. Trimming cost V 8 bases and J 4 bases; bases outside gene matches: 4. Germline V gene lookup returns CDR1 MNHEY and CDR2 SVGAGI. The CDR3 has 12 residues. The CDR3 region has the DNA TGTGCCAGCGTCGACAGGGTCTATGGCTACACCTTC. It is translated as CASVDRVYGYTF.

This clone was counted once. The V and J genes are TRBV27 and TRBJ2-5, with TRBD1 matching over 8 bases. Germline loops: CDR1 MNHEY, CDR2 SMNVEV (reference sequence). Unmatched junction bases numbered 12, after V lost 4 bases and J lost 5 bases. CDR3 length equals 16 residues. Here the CDR3 reads CASSWTGTGSSETQYF. The CDR3 nucleotides are TGTGCCAGCAGTTGGACTGGGACAGGCTCATCGGAGACCCAGTACTTC.

The gene calls are TRBV28 and TRBJ2-7, with 10 bases fitting TRBD1. The CDR3 spans 15 residues. V gave up 2 bases and J gave up 2 bases; unmatched junction bases: 3. CDR1 is MDHEN, CDR2 SYDVKM, per germline. The CDR3 coding sequence is TGTGCCAGCAGTTTACCCGGACAGGGGGCCTACGAGCAGTACTTC. This translates into CASSLPGQGAYEQYF.

The chain joins TRBV7-2 to TRBJ1-1, with no clear D. The germline V and J ends were trimmed by 5 bases and 11 bases, with 18 bases remaining between them. This CDR3 has 13 amino acids. Germline V gene sequence: CDR1 SGHTA, CDR2 FQGNSA. Here the CDR3 DNA reads TGTGCCAGCAGCCGATTCAGGACTGAAGTGGCTTTCTTT. Translated, it gives CASSRFRTEVAFF.

The chain is built from TRBV19 and TRBJ2-3; the match to TRBD1 covers 9 bases. CDR1 LNHDA and CDR2 SQIVND come from the germline V gene (reference sequence). CDR3 length: 14 residues. Trimming at V came to 5 bases and at J to 10 bases, leaving 10 bases not matched to a gene. The CDR3 is CASSEGTGLLAQYF. In nucleotides, the CDR3 is TGTGCCAGTAGTGAGGGGACAGGGTTATTGGCGCAGTATTTT.

V gene TRBV15 combines with J gene TRBJ1-1; D is unresolved. Germline V gene sequence: CDR1 LNHNV, CDR2 YYDKDF (reference sequence). The CDR3 has 13 amino acids. The V end was cut by 3 bases, the J end by 4 bases, with 9 bases between. Written as DNA, the CDR3 is TGTGCCACCAGCAGGGATGGAGGCACTGAAGCTTTCTTT. Amino acids: CATSRDGGTEAFF.

This clone was counted between two and nine times. The rearrangement joins TRBV29-1 to TRBJ1-6; TRBD1 is a possible D gene (6 bases). Trimming removed 2 bases at V and 6 bases at J, with 8 bases between. The CDR3 spans 13 residues. From germline, CDR1 is SQVTM and CDR2 ANQGSEA. The CDR3 DNA reads as TGCAGCGTTGAAATGGGGGCTAATTCACCCCTCCACTTT. As protein: CSVEMGANSPLHF.

This clone was seen a single time. The chain uses TRBV5-1 and TRBJ2-5; 13 bases match TRBD2. Germline V gives CDR1 SGHRS, CDR2 YFSETQ. The V and J ends lost 0 bases and 5 bases, in that order; junction bases with no gene match: 19. There are 21 residues in the CDR3. The CDR3 is CASSLAMSWTSGREGIETQYF. The CDR3 DNA sequence: TGCGCCAGCAGCTTGGCCATGAGTTGGACTAGCGGGAGAGAGGGTATTGAGACCCAGTACTTC.

This chain uses TRBV9 with TRBJ1-2; 9 positions agree with TRBD1. The CDR3 extends over 15 amino acids. J lost 7 bases, V lost 3 bases, and 10 bases had no gene match. Germline values: CDR1 SGDLS, CDR2 YYNGEE. The CDR3 DNA reads TGTGCCAGCAGCGATCACAGGGGGCCTCCGACTGGCTACACCTTC. The encoded protein is CASSDHRGPPTGYTF.

The rearrangement joins TRBV28 to TRBJ1-4, with a weak D call TRBD1 (6 bases). Deletions cut 2 bases from V and 7 bases from J, with 14 bases between. Germline lookup yields CDR1 MDHEN and CDR2 SYDVKM. The CDR3 is 15 amino acids. This chain's CDR3 is CASSLPHQGSEKLFF. The CDR3 DNA reads as TGTGCCAGCAGTTTACCCCACCAGGGGAGTGAAAAACTGTTTTTT.

The chain recombines TRBV30 with TRBJ1-5; 9 bases line up with TRBD1. The CDR3 loop spans 15 amino acids. J was trimmed by 7 bases and V by 2 bases; bases with no gene match: 9. Looked up from germline, CDR1 is GTSNPN and CDR2 is SVGIG (reference sequence). CDR3 region: CAWSTSTGGGQPQHF. The DNA of the CDR3 is TGTGCCTGGAGTACATCAACAGGGGGCGGGCAGCCCCAGCATTTT.